This note documents a single T cell receptor (beta chain) sequence. The PCR employed 60 Vbeta primers together with 13 Jbeta primers. Libraries were prepared by immunoSEQ multiplex PCR; TCRdb keeps only in-frame clonotypes and omits some of them. This table has under 200,000 clones, roughly 73% appearing once. Germline lookup yields CDR1 SGDLS and CDR2 YYNGEE. V trimming: 3 bases; J trimming: 0 bases; junction bases outside the gene matches: 7. The CDR3 length is 17 residues. The source of the sample is a study of cytomegalovirus exposure and HLA in healthy donors. Material: PBMCs. The genes are TRBV9 and TRBJ1-1; 11 bases fit TRBD1. This TCR was recovered from a woman aged 30 to 39 in good health and CMV-seronegative. The CDR3 coding sequence is TGTGCCAGCAGCGGGGGGGGACAGGGGGTTATGAACACTGAAGCTTTCTTT. The encoded protein is CASSGGGQGVMNTEAFF.